This T cell receptor beta chain was recorded in a study of T cell changes during pregnancy in multiple sclerosis. Germline V gene sequence: CDR1 MRHNA, CDR2 SNTAGT. The CDR3 totals 13 residues. V dropped 2 bases and J dropped 1 base, with 5 bases sitting between them. The protocol was immunoSEQ multiplex PCR, while the TCRdb copy is restricted to in-frame clones and leaves out a portion. The sample lists 65,000 to 85,000 clones; roughly 88% were seen once. The chain has TRBV6-4 and TRBJ1-1; D is ambiguous. The sequence was collected from a female donor with multiple sclerosis, enrolled in a pregnancy study. The input for sequencing was peripheral blood, taken in the third trimester of pregnancy. The CDR3 is CASSDGRNTEAFF. The CDR3 region has the DNA TGTGCCAGCAGTGACGGCAGGAACACTGAAGCTTTCTTT.